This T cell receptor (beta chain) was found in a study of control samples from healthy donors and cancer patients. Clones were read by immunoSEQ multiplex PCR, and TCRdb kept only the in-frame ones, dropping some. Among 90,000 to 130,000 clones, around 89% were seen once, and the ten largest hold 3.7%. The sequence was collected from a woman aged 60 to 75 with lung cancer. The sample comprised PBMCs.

The DNA of the CDR3 is TGTGCCTGGAGCAGGGCCCAGAACACTGAAGCTTTCTTT. Translation: CAWSRAQNTEAFF. J is TRBJ1-1 and V is TRBV30; weak D call: TRBD1 (5 bases). Germline CDR1 GTSNPN, CDR2 SVGIG (reference sequence). The length of the CDR3 is 13 residues. Trimming removed 3 bases from V and 1 base from J, with 9 bases in between. Combining the CDR3 with reference TRBV30 and TRBJ1-1 gives the whole variable domain SQTIHQWPATLVQPVGSPLSLECTVEGTSNPNLYWYRQAAGRGLQLLFYSVGIGQISSEVPQNLSASRPQDRQFILSSKKLLLSDSGFYLCAWSRAQNTEAFFGQGTRLTVV.